This TCR beta chain is from a study of T cells in Graves' hyperthyroidism and ophthalmopathy. Points on this clonotype: One junction end does not reproduce the germline sequence, and a read error may be involved.

Graves' hyperthyroidism qualified as stable when ophthalmopathy did not progress within 18 months. Newly diagnosed hyperthyroidism, duration under 2 months, in patients aged 18 to 65. The CDR3 has 14 amino acids. From germline, CDR1 is ENHRY and CDR2 SYGVKD. TCR beta CDR3 regions were amplified from RNA. The HTBI primer set drove a first-round RT-PCR of the TCR CDR3. MiXCR, applied by TCRdb to the multiplex PCR reads, yields one record per CDR3 protein. This sample has roughly 700,000 distinct CDR3 sequences; roughly 32% occur once, and the top ten carry 30% to 40%. The chain employs TRBV10-3 and TRBJ2-6; 7 bases align to TRBD1. The material sequenced was blood. The TCR sequence derives from a middle-aged woman with Graves' hyperthyroidism. The CDR3 spells CAISESAGGNVLTF. The CDR3 nucleotides are TGTGCCATCAGTGAGTCGGCAGGGGGCAACGTCCTGACTTTC.